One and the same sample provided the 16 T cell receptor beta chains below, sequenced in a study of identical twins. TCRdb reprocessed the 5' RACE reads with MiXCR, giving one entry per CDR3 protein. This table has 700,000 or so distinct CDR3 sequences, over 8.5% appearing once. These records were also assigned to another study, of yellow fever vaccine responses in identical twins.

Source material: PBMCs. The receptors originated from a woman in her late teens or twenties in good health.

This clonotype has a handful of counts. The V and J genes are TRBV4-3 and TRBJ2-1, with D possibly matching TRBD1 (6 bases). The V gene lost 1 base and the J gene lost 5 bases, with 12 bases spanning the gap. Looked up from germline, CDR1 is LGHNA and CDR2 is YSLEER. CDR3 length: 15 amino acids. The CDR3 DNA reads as TGCGCCAGCAGCCAAGCTACAGGGATCCACAATGAGCAGTTCTTC. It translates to CASSQATGIHNEQFF.

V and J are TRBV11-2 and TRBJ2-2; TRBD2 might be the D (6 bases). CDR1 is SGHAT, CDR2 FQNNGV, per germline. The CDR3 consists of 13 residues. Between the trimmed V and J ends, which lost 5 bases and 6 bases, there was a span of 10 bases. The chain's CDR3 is CASSPRLAGELFF. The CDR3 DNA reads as TGTGCCAGCAGCCCGAGACTAGCCGGGGAGCTGTTTTTT.

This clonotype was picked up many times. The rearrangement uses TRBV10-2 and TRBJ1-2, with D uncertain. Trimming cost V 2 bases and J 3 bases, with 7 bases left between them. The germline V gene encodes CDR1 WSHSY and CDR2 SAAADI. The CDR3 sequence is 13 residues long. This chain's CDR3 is CASSESIDYGYTF. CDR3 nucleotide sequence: TGCGCCAGCAGTGAGAGTATAGACTATGGCTACACCTTC.

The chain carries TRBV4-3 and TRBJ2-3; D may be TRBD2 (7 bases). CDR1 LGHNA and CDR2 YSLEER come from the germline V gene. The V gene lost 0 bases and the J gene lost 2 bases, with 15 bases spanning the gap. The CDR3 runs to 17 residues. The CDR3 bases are TGCGCCAGCAGCCAAGATCAAAGGGGGGGTGACACAGATACGCAGTATTTT. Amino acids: CASSQDQRGGDTDTQYF.

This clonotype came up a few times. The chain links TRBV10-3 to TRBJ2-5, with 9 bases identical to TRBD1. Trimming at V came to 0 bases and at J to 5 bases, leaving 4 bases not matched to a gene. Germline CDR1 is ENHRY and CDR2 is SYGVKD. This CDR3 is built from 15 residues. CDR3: CAISESGTGRETQYF. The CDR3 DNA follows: TGTGCCATCAGTGAGTCCGGGACAGGGAGGGAGACCCAGTACTTC.

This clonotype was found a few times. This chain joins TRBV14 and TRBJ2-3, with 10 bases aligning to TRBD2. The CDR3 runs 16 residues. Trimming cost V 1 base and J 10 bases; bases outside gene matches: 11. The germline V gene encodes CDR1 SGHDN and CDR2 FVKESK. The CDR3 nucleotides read TGTGCCAGCAGCCAAGGAACTAGCGGGACCTTTATCGCGCAGTATTTT. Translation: CASSQGTSGTFIAQYF.

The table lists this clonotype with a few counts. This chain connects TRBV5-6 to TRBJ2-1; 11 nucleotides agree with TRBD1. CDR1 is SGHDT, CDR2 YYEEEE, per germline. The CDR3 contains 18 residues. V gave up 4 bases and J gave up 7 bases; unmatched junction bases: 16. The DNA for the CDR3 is TGTGCCAGCAGCCCAATTTTAACGGCCGGGACAGGGGGGAATGAGCAGTTCTTC. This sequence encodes CASSPILTAGTGGNEQFF.

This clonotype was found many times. The CDR3 bases are TGCAGCGTTGGTTTGTCAAACACCGGGGAGCTGTTTTTT. Amino acids: CSVGLSNTGELFF. The rearrangement uses TRBV29-1 and TRBJ2-2; D not resolved. V was cut by 4 bases and J by 2 bases, with 8 bases left in between. Germline V gene lookup returns CDR1 SQVTM and CDR2 ANQGSEA. The length of the CDR3 is 13 residues.

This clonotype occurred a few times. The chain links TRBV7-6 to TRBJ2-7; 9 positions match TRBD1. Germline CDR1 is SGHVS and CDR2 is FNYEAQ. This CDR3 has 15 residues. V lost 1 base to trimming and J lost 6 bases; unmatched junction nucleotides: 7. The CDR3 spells CASSLVGTGTGEQYF. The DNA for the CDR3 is TGTGCCAGCAGCTTAGTAGGGACAGGGACCGGCGAGCAGTACTTC. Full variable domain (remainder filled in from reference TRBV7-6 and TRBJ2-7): GAGVSQSPRYKVTKRGQDVALRCDPISGHVSLYWYRQALGQGPEFLTYFNYEAQQDKSGLPNDRFSAERPEGSISTLTIQRTEQRDSAMYRCASSLVGTGTGEQYFGPGTRLTVT.

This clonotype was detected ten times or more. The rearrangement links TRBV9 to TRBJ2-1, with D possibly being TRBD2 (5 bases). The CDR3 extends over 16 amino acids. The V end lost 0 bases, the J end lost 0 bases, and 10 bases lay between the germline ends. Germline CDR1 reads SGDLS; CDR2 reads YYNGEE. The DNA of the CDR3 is TGTGCCAGCAGCGTAGGCTCTAGCCCCTCCTACAATGAGCAGTTCTTC. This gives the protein CASSVGSSPSYNEQFF.

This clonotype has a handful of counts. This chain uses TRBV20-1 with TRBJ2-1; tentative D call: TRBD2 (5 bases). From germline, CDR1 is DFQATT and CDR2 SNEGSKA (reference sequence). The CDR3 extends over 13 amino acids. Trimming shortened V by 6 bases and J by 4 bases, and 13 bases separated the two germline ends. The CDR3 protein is CSALAADYNEQFF. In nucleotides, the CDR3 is TGCAGTGCCCTAGCAGCGGATTACAATGAGCAGTTCTTC.

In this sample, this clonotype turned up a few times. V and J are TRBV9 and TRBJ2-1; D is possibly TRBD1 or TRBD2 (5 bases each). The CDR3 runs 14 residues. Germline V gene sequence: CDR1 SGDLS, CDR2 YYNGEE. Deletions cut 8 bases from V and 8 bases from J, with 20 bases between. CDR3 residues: CASARGPAGYEQFF. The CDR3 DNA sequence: TGTGCCAGTGCTCGGGGACCAGCAGGGTATGAGCAGTTCTTC.

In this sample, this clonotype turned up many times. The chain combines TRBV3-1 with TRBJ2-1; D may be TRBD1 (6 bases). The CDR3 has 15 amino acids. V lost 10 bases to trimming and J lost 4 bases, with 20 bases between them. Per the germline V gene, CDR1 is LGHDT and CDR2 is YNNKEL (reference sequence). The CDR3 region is CATSKERGTYNEQFF. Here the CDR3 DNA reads TGTGCCACCTCGAAAGAGCGTGGGACATACAATGAGCAGTTCTTC.

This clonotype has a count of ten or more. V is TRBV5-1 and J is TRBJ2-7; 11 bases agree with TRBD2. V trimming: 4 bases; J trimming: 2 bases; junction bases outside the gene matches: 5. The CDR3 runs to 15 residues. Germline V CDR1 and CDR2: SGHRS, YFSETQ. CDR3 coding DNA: TGCGCCAGCAGCCCCCCGACTAGCGGGACCTACGAGCAGTACTTC. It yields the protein CASSPPTSGTYEQYF.

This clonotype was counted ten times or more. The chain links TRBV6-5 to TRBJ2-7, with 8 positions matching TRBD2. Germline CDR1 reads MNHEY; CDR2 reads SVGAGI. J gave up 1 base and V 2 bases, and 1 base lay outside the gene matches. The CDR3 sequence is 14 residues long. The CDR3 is CASSYAGGSYEQYF. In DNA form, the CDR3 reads TGTGCCAGCAGTTACGCGGGAGGATCCTACGAGCAGTACTTC.

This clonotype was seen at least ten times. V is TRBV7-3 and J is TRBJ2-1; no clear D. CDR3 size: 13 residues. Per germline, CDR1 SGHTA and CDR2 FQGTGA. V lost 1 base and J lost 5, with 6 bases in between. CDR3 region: CASSLITDNEQFF. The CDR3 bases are TGTGCCAGCAGCTTAATCACAGACAATGAGCAGTTCTTC.